What follows are 13 T cell receptor beta chains derived from one specimen sequenced in a study of T cells in localized non-small cell lung cancer (dated by TCRdb to 2018 to 2021). Library method: the immunoSEQ multiplex PCR assay. Imported from immuneACCESS, the table was reduced by TCRdb to in-frame sequences with V and J called. These copies leave out some clones; in studies compared against another copy, an unresolved V gene accounts for under half, and the cause of the remainder is not known. Present in this sample are 3,000 to 3,500 clones, around 24% of which were seen just once. In total, the top ten clones hold under 20% of the sample. The specimen was lung tumor tissue, collected before any cancer treatment. Receptor source: a man aged 40 to 70 with stage II squamous cell lung carcinoma.

This clone is labeled as medium-sized. The rearrangement uses TRBV1 and TRBJ1-1; the tabulated D call, TRBD1, remains unverified against the DNA. TRBV1 constitutes a pseudogene. The CDR3 extends over 14 amino acids. The CDR3 loop reads CASSQDDIGFRAFF. The CDR3 DNA sequence: TGCGCCAGCAGCCAAGATGATATTGGCTTCAGGGCTTTCTTT.

This clone has a handful of counts. The V call is TRBV2, the J call TRBJ1-6, with 8 bases that match TRBD1. Germline V gene data show CDR1 as SNHLY and CDR2 as FYNNEI. This CDR3 is built from 15 residues. The ends lost 3 bases at V and 8 bases at J; junction bases unmatched: 6. CDR3 protein: CASSDRTGSHSPLHF. Here the CDR3 DNA reads TGTGCCAGCAGTGACCGGACAGGGTCCCATTCACCCCTCCACTTT.

As DNA, the CDR3 is TGTGCCAGCAGTTTAACAGGGATTAGCACTGAAGCTTTCTTT. Amino acid sequence: CASSLTGISTEAFF. The chain combines TRBV6-8 with TRBJ1-1, with D tentatively TRBD1 (6 bases). The CDR3 loop spans 14 amino acids. V lost 4 bases and J 4 bases, leaving 13 bases between the germline ends. From germline, CDR1 is MNHGY and CDR2 SAAAGT.

This clone is categorized as medium-sized (0.01 to 0.1%). The chain has TRBV11-3 and TRBJ2-1, with 10 nucleotides matching TRBD1. Trimming at V came to 7 bases and at J to 8 bases, leaving 8 bases not matched to a gene. CDR1 and CDR2 (germline): SGHNT, YENEEA. The CDR3 extends over 14 amino acids. CDR3 DNA sequence: TGTGCCAGCATCTACGGGACAGGGGCCGATGAGCAGTTCTTC. This sequence encodes CASIYGTGADEQFF.

This clone was seen a handful of times. This chain connects TRBV11-3 to TRBJ2-3, with 11 bases lining up with TRBD2. Trimming at V came to 5 bases and at J to 2 bases, leaving 6 bases not matched to a gene. This CDR3 is 16 amino acids long. Germline CDR1 and CDR2: SGHNT and YENEEA. CDR3 residues: CASSQPLAGDTDTQYF. For the CDR3, the DNA is TGTGCCAGCAGCCAACCACTAGCGGGGGACACAGATACGCAGTATTTT.

As to this clone: Other DNA variants within this sample encode the same CDR3. This chain links TRBV11-3 with TRBJ2-7; 8 bases match TRBD1. The CDR3 extends over 14 amino acids. Germline CDR1 and CDR2: SGHNT and YENEEA. After removal of 3 bases from V and 3 bases from J, the junction contained 4 bases not matched to a gene. The CDR3 sequence is CASSFTGGGYEQYF. In DNA form, the CDR3 reads TGTGCCAGCAGCTTCACAGGGGGAGGCTACGAGCAGTACTTC.

This clone showed up just a few times. A junction boundary mismatches the germline segment, possibly from a read error. The V gene is TRBV6-7, the J gene TRBJ1-5; D remains unclear. TRBV6-7 is an ORF; its function is uncertain. There are 11 residues in the CDR3. CDR3 protein: CASSEAQLQHF. CDR3 DNA sequence: TGTGCCAGCAGTGAAGCACAGCTCCAGCATTTT.

Relative to its sample, this clone is medium-sized. As DNA, the CDR3 is TGTGCCAGCAGCTTCGCGGGGGGGCCGGGGGATACGCAGTATTTT. It translates to CASSFAGGPGDTQYF. V is TRBV11-3 and J is TRBJ2-3; 9 bases are a match to TRBD2. Germline V gives CDR1 SGHNT, CDR2 YENEEA. There are 15 residues in the CDR3. Losses at the gene ends were 3 bases for V and 6 bases for J; bases not matched to a gene: 7.

V gene TRBV6-8 combines with J gene TRBJ1-3; no definite D call. The ends were cut back, 0 bases at V and 4 bases at J, with 7 bases in the middle. The germline V gene encodes CDR1 MNHGY and CDR2 SAAAGT. The CDR3 is made up of 14 amino acids. The CDR3 protein is CASSYSQWGNTIYF. In DNA, the CDR3 is TGTGCCAGCAGTTACTCTCAATGGGGAAACACCATATATTTT.

By share, this clone counts as medium-sized. The J gene is TRBJ1-2, the V gene TRBV6-8, with TRBD1 as a possible D gene (5 bases). V lost 6 bases, J lost 6 bases, and 20 bases lay in between. The CDR3 is 15 residues long. Germline-derived CDR1 and CDR2 are MNHGY and SAAAGT. The CDR3 nucleotides read TGTGCCAGCAGATACCTTTTTACAGGCGGAGATGGCTACACCTTC. It encodes CASRYLFTGGDGYTF.

This chain's CDR3 is CASSHRPSGRSNTGELFF. CDR3 DNA: TGCGCCAGCAGCCATAGACCTAGCGGGAGATCCAACACCGGGGAGCTGTTTTTT. The chain employs TRBV4-1 and TRBJ2-2; 10 bases match TRBD2. The CDR3 loop spans 18 amino acids. Germline assignment: CDR1 MGHRA and CDR2 YSYEKL. V lost 3 bases to trimming and J lost 2 bases; unmatched junction nucleotides: 9.

The rearrangement uses TRBV5-1 and TRBJ2-1, with D possibly matching TRBD1 (5 bases). Germline CDR1 reads SGHRS; CDR2 reads YFSETQ. V gave up 1 base and J gave up 8 bases, with 19 bases separating them. This CDR3 has 16 residues. This CDR3 is CASSLTGRPTFDEQFF. Here the CDR3 DNA reads TGCGCCAGCAGCTTGACAGGCCGGCCCACTTTCGATGAGCAGTTCTTC.

Only a few counts were recorded for this clone. The J gene is TRBJ1-2, the V gene TRBV9; a weak D match, TRBD1 (6 bases). This CDR3 has 13 residues. V gave up 3 bases and J gave up 7 bases, with 13 bases separating them. CDR1 and CDR2 from the germline V gene are SGDLS and YYNGEE. In DNA, the CDR3 is TGTGCCAGCAGCGCCCGAACAGGGACTGGCTACACCTTC. It is translated as CASSARTGTGYTF.